The clone carrying this TCR beta chain was seen repeatedly, ten times or more. Its antigen is undetermined. These data originate in a study of HIV-infected patients and healthy controls. General study results and limits: In HIV-infected patients, the apparent post-therapy Gini index recovery did not replicate in size-matched data. During therapy, HIV-associated CDR3s fell significantly in frequency, while CMV-associated CDR3s did not change significantly.

cDNA was made from roughly 470 ng RNA using alpha and beta constant primers. Separate chain-specific third strand synthesis with multiplexing indices produced the alpha and beta libraries. A 5' RACE adapter with a random hexamer and the SP2 primer site was joined to cDNA. From the 5' RACE reads, TCRdb called clonotypes with MiXCR, one entry per CDR3 protein. The sample has over 7,500 distinct CDR3 sequences; 5.5% to 7% are singletons. Whole blood was used without fractionation, so all unsorted peripheral T cells were included. CDR1 is SGDLS and CDR2 is YYNGEE in the germline V gene. The CDR3 is 15 amino acids. V was cut by 3 bases and J by 7 bases, with 14 bases left in between.

The TCR was taken from an adult with HIV infection. Here the sequenced sample was blood, taken before antiretroviral therapy. This chain uses TRBV9 with TRBJ1-6, with D perhaps TRBD1 (6 bases). This CDR3 is CASSAQGLGNSPLHF. CDR3 bases: TGTGCCAGCAGCGCACAGGGATTAGGGAATTCACCCCTCCACTTT. Combining the CDR3 with reference TRBV9 and TRBJ1-6 gives the whole variable domain DSGVTQTPKHLITATGQRVTLRCSPRSGDLSVYWYQQSLDQGLQFLIQYYNGEERAKGNILERFSAQQFPDLHSELNLSSLELGDSALYFCASSAQGLGNSPLHFGNGTRLTVT.